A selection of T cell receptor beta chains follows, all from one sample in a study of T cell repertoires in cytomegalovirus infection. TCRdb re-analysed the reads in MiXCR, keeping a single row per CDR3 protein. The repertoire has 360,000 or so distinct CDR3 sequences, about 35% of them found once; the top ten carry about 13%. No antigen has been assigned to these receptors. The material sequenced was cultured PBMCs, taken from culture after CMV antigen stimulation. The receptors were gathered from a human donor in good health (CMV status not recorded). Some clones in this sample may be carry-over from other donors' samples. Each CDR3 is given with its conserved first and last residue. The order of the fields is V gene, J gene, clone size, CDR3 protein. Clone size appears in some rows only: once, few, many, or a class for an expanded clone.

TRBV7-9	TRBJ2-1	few	CASSSPDSQTNNEQFF
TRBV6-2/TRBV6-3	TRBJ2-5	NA	CASSYGVRETQYF
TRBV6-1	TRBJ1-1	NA	CASSQRADRAPSEAFF
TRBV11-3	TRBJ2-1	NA	CASSLGPSGANEQFF
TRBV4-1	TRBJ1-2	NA	CASSQEVHYGYTF
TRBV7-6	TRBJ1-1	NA	CASSPYTGGNTEAFF
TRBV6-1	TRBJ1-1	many	CASKGSGNTEAFF
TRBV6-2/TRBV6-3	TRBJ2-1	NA	CASSSALSYNEQFF
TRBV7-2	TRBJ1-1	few	CASSFPRGGGVNTEAFF
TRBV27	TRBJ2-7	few	CASSLGQAGRDEQYF
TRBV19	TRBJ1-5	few	CASGYGSNQPQHF
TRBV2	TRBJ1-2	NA	CASSERENGYTF
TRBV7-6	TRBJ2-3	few	CASSLIGQGGDTQYF
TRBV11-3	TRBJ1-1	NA	CASSSFSRTGGNTEAFF
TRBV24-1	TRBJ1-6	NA	CATSDNSDSSPLHF
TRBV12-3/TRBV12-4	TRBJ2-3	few	CASSFNSGGTDTQYF
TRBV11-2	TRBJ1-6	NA	CASSLEWSGNSPLHF
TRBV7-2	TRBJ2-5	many	CASSLDSGSTRAQYF
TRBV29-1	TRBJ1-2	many	CSVDQGRVNYGYTF
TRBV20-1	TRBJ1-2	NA	CSAKQGALGYTF
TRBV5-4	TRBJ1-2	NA	CASSLVTANYGYTF
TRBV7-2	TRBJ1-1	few	CASSLVGAANEAFF
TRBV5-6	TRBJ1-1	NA	CASSLTSGGFDTEAFF
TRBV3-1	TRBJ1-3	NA	CASSQDLRGNTIYF
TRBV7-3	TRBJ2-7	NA	CASSIGQGPYEQYF
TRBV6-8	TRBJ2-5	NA	CASSYSTSQGGETQYF
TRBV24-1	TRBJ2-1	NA	CATSVWSGNFDEQFF
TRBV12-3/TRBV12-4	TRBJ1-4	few	CASSLGGPNEKLFF
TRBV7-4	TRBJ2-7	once	CASSFLATYEQYF
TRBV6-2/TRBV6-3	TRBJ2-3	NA	CASSYSNPGGRLSGDTQYF
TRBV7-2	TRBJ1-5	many	CASSSPGSGQPQHF
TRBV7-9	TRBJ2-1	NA	CASSSLAGVQKGEQFF
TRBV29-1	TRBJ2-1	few	CSVGLAINNEQFF
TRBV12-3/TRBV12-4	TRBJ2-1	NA	CASRGQRGEQFF
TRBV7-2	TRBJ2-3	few	CASSLTQGAYTQYF
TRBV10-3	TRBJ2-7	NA	CAAGRGLAWNLGDEQYF
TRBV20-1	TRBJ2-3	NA	CSAVGLAGGKVTHTQYF
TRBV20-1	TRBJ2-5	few	CSARLAGGLETQYF
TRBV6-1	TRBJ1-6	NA	CASSEAAGQGRSPLHF
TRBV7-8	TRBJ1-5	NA	CASSLVGEGKPQHF
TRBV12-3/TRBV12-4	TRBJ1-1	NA	CASINRNTEAFF
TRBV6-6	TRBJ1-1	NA	CASSYTEGVTEAFF
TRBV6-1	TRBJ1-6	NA	CASSGGTYNSPLHF
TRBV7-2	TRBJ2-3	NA	CASSPRLSSGRTFTDTQYF
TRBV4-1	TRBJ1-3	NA	CASSLSAGDSGNTIYF
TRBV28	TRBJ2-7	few	CASSGGGSRDEQYF
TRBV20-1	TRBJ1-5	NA	CSASDGTEHQPQHF
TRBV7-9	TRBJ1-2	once	CASSLGVVVGNGYTF
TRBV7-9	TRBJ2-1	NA	CASSYGLQGTSYNEQFF
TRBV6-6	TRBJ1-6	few	CASSYPNTAAQSHSPLHF
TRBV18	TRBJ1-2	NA	CASSPVQGERGFYGYTF
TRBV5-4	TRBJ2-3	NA	CASSSSGSLGDTQYF
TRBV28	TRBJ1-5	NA	CASSPGDGPKGPQHF